This TCR beta chain is from a study of blood T cell repertoires in COVID-19. Study background: T cells, B-cell-depleted T cells, or PBMCs supplied cDNA or gDNA.

The table lists this clone with a few counts. Followed over time, Seattle patients had been enrolled while infection was active. Authors' processing steps: Nucleated cell number was recorded as an estimate derived from reference gene primer amplification. Clones were read by immunoSEQ multiplex PCR, and TCRdb kept only the in-frame ones, dropping some. Clone size and V and J calls were adopted from that table, with D and trimming inferred from the DNA. Of approximately 500,000 clones in the sample, roughly nine tenths were seen once. The length of the CDR3 is 14 residues. CDR1 is SNHLY, CDR2 FYNNEI, per germline. V lost 5 bases, J lost 1 base, and 11 bases lay in between.

What was sequenced was peripheral blood. This sequence was found in a woman aged 50 to 65 with COVID-19, enrolled during active disease. The chain couples TRBV2 to TRBJ1-1; D is possibly TRBD1 (6 bases). The chain's CDR3 is CASSRTVRNTEAFF. CDR3 nucleotide sequence: TGTGCCAGCAGTCGGACAGTCAGGAACACTGAAGCTTTCTTT.